A selection of T cell receptor beta chains follows, all from one sample in a study of T-cell memory formation after mild COVID-19. TCRdb passed the 5' RACE reads through MiXCR, listing each CDR3 protein once. The table shows roughly 250,000 distinct CDR3 sequences, with about a sixth occurring only once. Material: PBMCs or a T cell subset sorted from them (not recorded which). The source of these receptors is a man between 18 and 29 years old who had mild COVID-19 (a few samples of this study predate the infection). Cell type and time point are not known. The CDR3 runs from the conserved cysteine through the conserved F or W. D genes are given only for firm matches. Not all rows give a size; the values are once, few, many and, for expanded clones, a class.

cdr3_nt cdr3_aa j_call d_call clone_size v_call
TGTGCCAGCTCACCATACCAGGGGGGGCAAGAGACCCAGTACTTC CASSPYQGGQETQYF TRBJ2-5 . . TRBV18
TGTGCCAGCAGCTTAGGCCGGGACGGCACTGAAGCTTTCTTT CASSLGRDGTEAFF TRBJ1-1 . . TRBV7-9
TGTGCCAGCAGCTTGGGGACAGGGACCTTGCAGCCCCAGCATTTT CASSLGTGTLQPQHF TRBJ1-5 TRBD1 few TRBV5-6
TGCAGTGTTCTCCCCGGGGGGGCTGAAAAACTGTTTTTT CSVLPGGAEKLFF TRBJ1-4 . few TRBV20-1
TGTGCCAGCAGTTTAGTGGGAGCTGGAAACACCATATATTTT CASSLVGAGNTIYF TRBJ1-3 . . TRBV28
TGCAGTGCTAGAGATCCGGGTAGCGGGGGGGCCGCGGATACGCAGTATTTT CSARDPGSGGAADTQYF TRBJ2-3 TRBD2 many TRBV20-1
TGTGCCAGCAGCTTCGGCGGGATAGACAGAGATACGCAGTATTTT CASSFGGIDRDTQYF TRBJ2-3 . few TRBV7-3
TGTGCCACCAGTGATTTGAACGGCAATGAGCAGTTCTTC CATSDLNGNEQFF TRBJ2-1 . few TRBV24-1
TGCGCCAGCAGCTCCAGCGTTACTAACTATGGCTACACCTTC CASSSSVTNYGYTF TRBJ1-2 . few TRBV5-1
TGTGCCAGCAGCCATAACACAGATACGCAGTATTTT CASSHNTDTQYF TRBJ2-3 . . TRBV3-1
TGTGCCAGCAGCTTACTCCGGGACAGGGGAGACATCATCTTC CASSLLRDRGDIIF TRBJ2-5 TRBD1 . TRBV7-2
TGCGCCAGCAGCTTTATGTACGAGCAGTACTTC CASSFMYEQYF TRBJ2-7 . . TRBV5-1